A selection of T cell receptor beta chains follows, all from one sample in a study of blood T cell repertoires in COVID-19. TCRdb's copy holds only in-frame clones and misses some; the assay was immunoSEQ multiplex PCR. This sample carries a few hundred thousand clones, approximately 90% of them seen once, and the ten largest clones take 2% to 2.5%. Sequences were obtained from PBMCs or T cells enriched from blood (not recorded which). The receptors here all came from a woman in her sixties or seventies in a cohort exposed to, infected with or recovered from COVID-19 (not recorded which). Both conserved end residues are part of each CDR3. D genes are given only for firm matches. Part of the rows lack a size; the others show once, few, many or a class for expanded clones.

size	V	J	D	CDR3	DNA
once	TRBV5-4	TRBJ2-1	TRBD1	CASSWGDRGNYNEQFF	TGTGCCAGCAGCTGGGGAGACAGGGGTAACTACAATGAGCAGTTCTTC
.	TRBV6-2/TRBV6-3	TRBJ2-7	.	CASSYAGWPDEQYF	TGTGCCAGCAGTTACGCAGGGTGGCCAGACGAGCAGTACTTC
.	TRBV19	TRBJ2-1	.	CASSMGLPYNEQFF	TGTGCCAGTAGTATGGGACTCCCCTACAATGAGCAGTTCTTC
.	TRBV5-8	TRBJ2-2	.	CASSRGTTGELFF	TGTGCCAGCAGCCGGGGGACCACCGGGGAGCTGTTTTTT
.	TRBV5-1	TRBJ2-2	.	CASTEGGSSNTGELFF	TGCGCCAGCACCGAGGGGGGGTCCTCGAACACCGGGGAGCTGTTTTTT
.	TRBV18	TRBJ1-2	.	CASSPGGIYGYTF	TGTGCCAGCTCACCTGGGGGCATCTATGGCTACACCTTC
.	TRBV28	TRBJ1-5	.	CASRKQGVSNQPQHF	TGTGCCAGCAGGAAACAGGGAGTGAGCAATCAGCCCCAGCATTTT
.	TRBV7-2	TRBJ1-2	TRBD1	CASSLLGGHDGYTF	TGTGCCAGCAGCTTATTAGGGGGCCATGATGGCTACACCTTC
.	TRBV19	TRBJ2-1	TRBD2	CASSEPGLRDEQFF	TGTGCCAGTAGTGAACCGGGACTACGGGATGAGCAGTTCTTC
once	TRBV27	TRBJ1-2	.	CASSSAGQTGGYTF	TGTGCCAGCAGTTCAGCGGGACAAACGGGTGGCTACACCTTC
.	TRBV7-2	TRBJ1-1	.	CASSLRAGLGMWNTEAFF	TGTGCCAGCAGCTTACGCGCAGGATTAGGCATGTGGAACACTGAAGCTTTCTTT
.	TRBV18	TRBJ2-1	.	CASSPTRLNNEQFF	TGTGCCAGCTCACCTACTAGACTGAACAATGAGCAGTTCTTC
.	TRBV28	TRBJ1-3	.	CASSTFGPLSGNTIYF	TGTGCCAGCAGTACCTTTGGCCCTCTCTCTGGAAACACCATATATTTT